The 21 T cell receptor beta chains given below trace back to one sample, sequenced in a study of T cells expressing NK-cell markers. TCRdb re-called the 5' RACE reads and shows each CDR3 protein once, DNA omitted. The listing records roughly 450,000 distinct CDR3 sequences. The material sequenced was blood T cells: a sorted CD56 or NKG2C T cell subset, CD4+ or CD8+ T cells, or bulk PBMC T cells (not recorded which). Source of these receptors: a woman aged 50 to 60 in good health.

CDR3 sequence reads: CATSRGTGTGDVEQYF. The rearrangement links TRBV15 to TRBJ2-7; with no DNA, the TCRdb D assignment of TRBD2 cannot be verified. Germline V gene data show CDR1 as LNHNV and CDR2 as YYDKDF (reference sequence). This CDR3 spans 16 amino acids.

The chain employs TRBV29-1 and TRBJ2-1; the TCRdb call, TRBD2, lacks DNA for checking. CDR1 and CDR2 (germline): SQVTM, ANQGSEA. The CDR3 has 15 amino acids. CDR3 amino acids: CSVGIPGLGYNEQFF.

The V gene is TRBV4-1, the J gene TRBJ2-3; TCRdb's D call, TRBD2, is unchecked because there is no DNA. CDR3 length: 17 residues. In germline, CDR1 is MGHRA, CDR2 YSYEKL. The CDR3: CASSHQSGSGRTDTQYF.

This chain uses TRBV4-2 with TRBJ2-6. This CDR3 contains 18 residues. Germline lookup yields CDR1 LGHNA and CDR2 YNFKEQ. CDR3 protein: CASSQDRQGSSGANVLTF.

The chain carries TRBV5-1 and TRBJ2-1; the D call from TCRdb, TRBD1, cannot be confirmed without DNA. Germline V lookup: CDR1 SGHRS, CDR2 YFSETQ. There are 13 residues in the CDR3. CDR3 sequence reads: CASSATRDNEQFF.

The V gene is TRBV25-1, the J gene TRBJ2-2; TCRdb reports TRBD2, a call that lacks DNA to check it against. The CDR3 extends over 14 amino acids. Germline V gene data show CDR1 as MGHDK and CDR2 as SYGVNS. CDR3 in amino acids: CASRTSGNTGELFF.

The chain carries TRBV5-6 and TRBJ1-5. The CDR3 has 12 residues. The germline gives CDR1 SGHDT, CDR2 YYEEEE. The CDR3 spells CASSNTVQPQHF.

This sequence joins TRBV7-8 and TRBJ1-4; the D gene TCRdb calls, TRBD1, cannot be checked with no DNA. The CDR3 is 16 residues long. The germline CDR1 and CDR2 sequences are SGHVS and FQNEAQ. This CDR3 is CASSLVTGTVGEKLFF. The full variable domain, its missing parts supplied by reference TRBV7-8 and TRBJ1-4, is GAGVSQSPRYKVAKRGQDVALRCDPISGHVSLFWYQQALGQGPEFLTYFQNEAQLDKSGLPSDRFFAERPEGSVSTLKIQRTQQEDSAVYLCASSLVTGTVGEKLFFGSGTQLSVL.

The V gene is TRBV5-6, the J gene TRBJ1-4; the D gene TCRdb calls, TRBD1, cannot be checked with no DNA. The germline CDR1 and CDR2 sequences are SGHDT and YYEEEE. The CDR3 contains 13 residues. The CDR3: CASSLPGIEKLFF.

The chain employs TRBV15 and TRBJ2-4. The CDR3 consists of 13 residues. Germline CDR1 is LNHNV and CDR2 is YYDKDF (reference sequence). The CDR3 loop reads CASQRSAKNIQYF. Based on the CDR3 plus reference TRBV15 and TRBJ2-4, the full variable domain is DAMVIQNPRYQVTQFGKPVTLSCSQTLNHNVMYWYQQKSSQAPKLLFHYYDKDFNNEADTPDNFQSRRPNTSFCFLDIRSPGLGDTAMYLCASQRSAKNIQYFGAGTRLSVL.

The genes are TRBV5-1 and TRBJ2-5; TCRdb lists TRBD2, though no DNA is available to test this call. The CDR3 runs to 15 residues. The germline CDR1 and CDR2 sequences are SGHRS and YFSETQ. CDR3 protein: CASSPLAGGGETQYF.

This chain connects TRBV7-2 to TRBJ2-7; lacking DNA, the TRBD2 call made by TCRdb goes unchecked. This CDR3 region has 14 residues. Germline V CDR1 and CDR2: SGHTA, FQGNSA. This CDR3 reads CASIMTSGSHEQYF.

V usage is TRBV20-1 and J usage is TRBJ2-1; TCRdb's D call of TRBD2 is untestable without DNA. The CDR3 extends over 16 amino acids. Per germline, CDR1 DFQATT and CDR2 SNEGSKA (reference sequence). The CDR3 loop is CSAMAIEREVNNEQFF.

V usage is TRBV3-1 and J usage is TRBJ2-1; TCRdb names TRBD1, which stays unverified in the absence of DNA. Germline V gene sequence: CDR1 LGHDT, CDR2 YNNKEL (reference sequence). CDR3 length equals 13 residues. This chain's CDR3 is CASSRTGGNEQFF.

This rearrangement joins TRBV20-1 to TRBJ2-5. This CDR3 comprises 11 residues. The germline V gene encodes CDR1 DFQATT and CDR2 SNEGSKA (reference sequence). CDR3 sequence reads: CSASGAAAQYF.

The chain employs TRBV5-1 and TRBJ1-4. The CDR3 loop spans 14 amino acids. Germline V gene sequence: CDR1 SGHRS, CDR2 YFSETQ. The CDR3 sequence is CASSFHDGNEKLFF.

The rearrangement joins TRBV20-1 to TRBJ2-3; with no DNA, the TCRdb D assignment of TRBD2 cannot be verified. Germline CDR1 reads DFQATT; CDR2 reads SNEGSKA (reference sequence). The CDR3 spans 15 residues. This CDR3 is CSARRPRESTYTQYF.

The rearrangement uses TRBV2 and TRBJ1-1. Per the germline V gene, CDR1 is SNHLY and CDR2 is FYNNEI. CDR3 length equals 17 residues. The CDR3 loop reads CASSEALLRPMNTEAFF.

V usage is TRBV18 and J usage is TRBJ1-2. Per germline, CDR1 KGHSH and CDR2 LQKENI. The CDR3 consists of 14 residues. CDR3 residues: CASSPPGSNYGYTF. Full variable domain (outside the CDR3, taken from reference TRBV18 and TRBJ1-2): NAGVMQNPRHLVRRRGQEARLRCSPMKGHSHVYWYRQLPEEGLKFMVYLQKENIIDESGMPKERFSAEFPKEGPSILRIQQVVRGDSAAYFCASSPPGSNYGYTFGSGTRLTVV.

This chain connects TRBV3-1 to TRBJ2-1; TCRdb's D gene call, TRBD2, goes unchecked for lack of DNA. Germline values: CDR1 LGHDT, CDR2 YNNKEL (reference sequence). CDR3 length: 15 amino acids. Here the CDR3 reads CASSQMASGRHEQFF.

The chain uses TRBV5-6 and TRBJ2-7. Germline V lookup: CDR1 SGHDT, CDR2 YYEEEE. The CDR3 has 13 amino acids. The CDR3 is CASTLRGNYEQYF.